The 3 T cell receptor beta chains given below trace back to one sample, sequenced in a study of blood T cell repertoires in COVID-19. TCRdb's table, derived via immunoSEQ multiplex PCR, lists solely in-frame clones and lacks some. The data show fewer than 250,000 clones, about 93% seen once. Sequenced sample: peripheral blood. The receptors originated from a man under 40 with COVID-19, enrolled during active disease.

The chain recombines TRBV2 with TRBJ1-2; 9 bases match TRBD1. This CDR3 has 13 residues. Per the germline V gene, CDR1 is SNHLY and CDR2 is FYNNEI. The trim removed 7 bases at V and 7 bases at J, leaving 7 bases unmatched. The DNA for the CDR3 is TGTGCCAGCATCCTCGGGACAGGGTTTGGCTACACCTTC. Protein sequence: CASILGTGFGYTF.

J is TRBJ2-2 and V is TRBV7-9; a possible D gene is TRBD1 (6 bases). The germline gives CDR1 SEHNR, CDR2 FQNEAQ (reference sequence). The CDR3 covers 17 residues. V was clipped by 2 bases and J by 5 bases, with 18 bases between them. CDR3 sequence reads: CASSLRQVGLGTGELFF. CDR3 in DNA: TGTGCCAGCAGCTTACGACAGGTCGGACTGGGAACCGGGGAGCTGTTTTTT.

This clone was seen once. The gene calls are TRBV12-5 and TRBJ1-1; D not certain. The CDR3 is 20 amino acids. Germline assignment: CDR1 LGHNT and CDR2 FRNRAP. The V end lost 5 bases, the J end lost 0 bases, and 28 bases lay between the germline ends. Here the CDR3 DNA reads TGTGCTAGTGGTGGTTACGGTGGGAGGATCGCAGGCAGCATGAACACTGAAGCTTTCTTT. It encodes CASGGYGGRIAGSMNTEAFF.